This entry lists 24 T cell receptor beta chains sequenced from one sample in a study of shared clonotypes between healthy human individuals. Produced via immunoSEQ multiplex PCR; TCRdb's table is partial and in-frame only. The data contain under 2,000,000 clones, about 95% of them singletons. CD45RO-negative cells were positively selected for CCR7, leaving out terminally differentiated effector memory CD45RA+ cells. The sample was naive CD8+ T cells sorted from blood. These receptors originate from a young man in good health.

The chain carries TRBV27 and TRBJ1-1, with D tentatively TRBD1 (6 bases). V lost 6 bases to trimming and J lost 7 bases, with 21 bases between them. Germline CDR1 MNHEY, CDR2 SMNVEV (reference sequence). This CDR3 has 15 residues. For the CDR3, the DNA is TGTGCCAGCAGGGGGGGACAAGGAATCGGGTTTGAAGCTTTCTTT. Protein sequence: CASRGGQGIGFEAFF.

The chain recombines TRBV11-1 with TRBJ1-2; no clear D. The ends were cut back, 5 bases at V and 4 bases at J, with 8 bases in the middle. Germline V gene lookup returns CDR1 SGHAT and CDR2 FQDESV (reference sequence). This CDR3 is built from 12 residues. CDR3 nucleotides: TGTGCCAGCAGCCATGACGGCTATGGCTACACCTTC. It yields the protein CASSHDGYGYTF.

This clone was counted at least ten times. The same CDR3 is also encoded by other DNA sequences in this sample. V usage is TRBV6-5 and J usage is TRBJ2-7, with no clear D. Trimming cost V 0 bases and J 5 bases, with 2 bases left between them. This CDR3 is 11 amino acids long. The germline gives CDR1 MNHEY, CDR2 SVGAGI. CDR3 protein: CASSYSNEQYF. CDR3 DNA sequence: TGTGCCAGCAGTTACTCGAACGAGCAGTACTTC.

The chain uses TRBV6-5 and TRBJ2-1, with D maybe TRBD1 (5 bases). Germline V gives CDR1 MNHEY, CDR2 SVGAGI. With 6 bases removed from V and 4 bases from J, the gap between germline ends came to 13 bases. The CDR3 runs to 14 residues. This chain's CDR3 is CASSPADRYNEQFF. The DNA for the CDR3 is TGTGCCAGCAGCCCTGCCGACAGATACAATGAGCAGTTCTTC.

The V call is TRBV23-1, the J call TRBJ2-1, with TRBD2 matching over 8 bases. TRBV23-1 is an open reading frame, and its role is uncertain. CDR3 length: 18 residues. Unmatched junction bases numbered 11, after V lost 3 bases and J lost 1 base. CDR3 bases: TGCGCCAGCAGTCACCCTCCGACTAGCGCCCATTCCTACAATGAGCAGTTCTTC. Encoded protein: CASSHPPTSAHSYNEQFF.

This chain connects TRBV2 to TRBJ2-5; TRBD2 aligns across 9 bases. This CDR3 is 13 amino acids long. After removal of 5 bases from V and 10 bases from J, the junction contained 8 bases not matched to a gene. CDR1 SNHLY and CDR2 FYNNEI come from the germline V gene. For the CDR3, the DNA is TGTGCCAGCAGTATTGCTAGCGGGGAAATCCAGTACTTC. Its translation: CASSIASGEIQYF.

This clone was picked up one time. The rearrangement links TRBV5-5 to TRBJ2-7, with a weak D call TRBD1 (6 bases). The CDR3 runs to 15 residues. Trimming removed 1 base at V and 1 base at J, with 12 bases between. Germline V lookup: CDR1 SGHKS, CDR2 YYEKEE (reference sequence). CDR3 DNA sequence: TGTGCCAGCAGCTTGCCCGCAGGGACATCCTACGAGCAGTACTTC. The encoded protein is CASSLPAGTSYEQYF.

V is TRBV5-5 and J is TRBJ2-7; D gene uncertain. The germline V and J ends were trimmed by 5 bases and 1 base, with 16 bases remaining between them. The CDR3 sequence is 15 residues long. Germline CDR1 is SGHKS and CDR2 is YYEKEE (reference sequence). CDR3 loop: CASREVPALSYEQYF. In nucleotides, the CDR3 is TGTGCCAGCAGGGAAGTCCCTGCCCTATCCTACGAGCAGTACTTC.

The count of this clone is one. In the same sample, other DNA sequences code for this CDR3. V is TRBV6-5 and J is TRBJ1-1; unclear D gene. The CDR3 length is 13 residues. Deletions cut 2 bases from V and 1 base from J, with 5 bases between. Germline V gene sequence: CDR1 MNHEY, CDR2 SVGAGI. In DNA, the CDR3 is TGTGCCAGCAGTTACCGCACGAACACTGAAGCTTTCTTT. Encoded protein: CASSYRTNTEAFF.

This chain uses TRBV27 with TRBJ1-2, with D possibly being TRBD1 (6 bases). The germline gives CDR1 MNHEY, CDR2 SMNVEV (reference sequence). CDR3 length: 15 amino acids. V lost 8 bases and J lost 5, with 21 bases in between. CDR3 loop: CASRTVQAERYGYTF. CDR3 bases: TGTGCCAGCCGGACAGTGCAGGCAGAGAGGTATGGCTACACCTTC.

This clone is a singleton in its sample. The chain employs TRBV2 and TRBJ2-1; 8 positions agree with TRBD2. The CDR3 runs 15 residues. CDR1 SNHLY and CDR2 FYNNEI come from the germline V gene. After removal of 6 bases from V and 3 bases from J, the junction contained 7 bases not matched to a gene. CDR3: CASRSLAGIYNEQFF. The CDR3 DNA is TGTGCCAGCAGGAGTTTAGCGGGAATCTACAATGAGCAGTTCTTC.

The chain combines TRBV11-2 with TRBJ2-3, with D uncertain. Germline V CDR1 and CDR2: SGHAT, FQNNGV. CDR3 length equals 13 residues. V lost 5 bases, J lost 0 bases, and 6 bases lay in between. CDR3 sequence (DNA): TGTGCCAGCAGCGCCCCTAGCACAGATACGCAGTATTTT. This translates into CASSAPSTDTQYF.

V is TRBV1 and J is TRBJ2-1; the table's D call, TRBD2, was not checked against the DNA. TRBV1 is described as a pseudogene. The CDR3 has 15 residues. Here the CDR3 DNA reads TGCACCAGCAGCCAAGAACGACTAGCGGACAATGAGCAGTTCTTC. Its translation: CTSSQERLADNEQFF.

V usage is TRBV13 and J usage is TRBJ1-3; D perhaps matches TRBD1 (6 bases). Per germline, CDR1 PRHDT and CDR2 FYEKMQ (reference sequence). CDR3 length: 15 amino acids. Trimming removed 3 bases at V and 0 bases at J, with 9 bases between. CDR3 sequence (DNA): TGTGCCAGCAGCTTGGACAGCTACTCTGGAAACACCATATATTTT. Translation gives CASSLDSYSGNTIYF.

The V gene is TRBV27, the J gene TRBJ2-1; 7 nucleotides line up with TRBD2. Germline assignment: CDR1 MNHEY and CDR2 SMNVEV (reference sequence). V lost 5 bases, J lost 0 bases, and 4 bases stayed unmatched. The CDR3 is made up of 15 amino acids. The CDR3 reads CASSTLAVSYNEQFF. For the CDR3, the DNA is TGTGCCAGCAGTACCCTAGCGGTCTCCTACAATGAGCAGTTCTTC.

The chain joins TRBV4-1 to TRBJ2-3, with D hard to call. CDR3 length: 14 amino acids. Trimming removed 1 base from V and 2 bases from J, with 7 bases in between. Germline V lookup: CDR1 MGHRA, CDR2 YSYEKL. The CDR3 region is CASSQGIYTDTQYF. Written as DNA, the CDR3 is TGCGCCAGCAGCCAAGGTATCTACACAGATACGCAGTATTTT.

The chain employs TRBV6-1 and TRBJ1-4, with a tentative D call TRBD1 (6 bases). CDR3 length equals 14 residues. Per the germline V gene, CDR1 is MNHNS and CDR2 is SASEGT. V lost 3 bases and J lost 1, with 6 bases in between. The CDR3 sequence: CASSDRGTNEKLFF. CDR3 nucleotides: TGTGCCAGCAGTGACAGGGGAACTAATGAAAAACTGTTTTTT.

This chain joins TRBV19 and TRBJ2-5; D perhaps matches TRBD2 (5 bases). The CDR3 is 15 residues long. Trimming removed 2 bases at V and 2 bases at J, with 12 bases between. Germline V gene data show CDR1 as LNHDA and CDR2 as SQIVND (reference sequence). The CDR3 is CASSISPSRQETQYF. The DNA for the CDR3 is TGTGCCAGTAGTATATCCCCTAGCAGGCAAGAGACCCAGTACTTC.

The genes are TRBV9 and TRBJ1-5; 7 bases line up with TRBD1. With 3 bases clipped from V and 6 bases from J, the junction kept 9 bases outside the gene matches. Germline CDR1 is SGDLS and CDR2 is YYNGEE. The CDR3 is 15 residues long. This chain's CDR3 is CASSEGAGLGQPQHF. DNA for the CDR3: TGTGCCAGCAGCGAGGGGGCAGGATTGGGTCAGCCCCAGCATTTT.

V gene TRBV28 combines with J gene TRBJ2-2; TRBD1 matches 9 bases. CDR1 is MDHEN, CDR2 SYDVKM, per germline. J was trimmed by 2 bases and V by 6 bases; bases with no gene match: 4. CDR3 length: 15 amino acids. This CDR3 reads CASRSTGGNTGELFF. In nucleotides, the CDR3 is TGTGCCAGCAGATCGACAGGGGGAAACACCGGGGAGCTGTTTTTT.

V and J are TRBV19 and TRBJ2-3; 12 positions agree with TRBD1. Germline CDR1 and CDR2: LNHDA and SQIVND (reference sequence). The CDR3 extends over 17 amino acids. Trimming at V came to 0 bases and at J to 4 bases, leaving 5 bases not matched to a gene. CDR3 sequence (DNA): TGTGCCAGTAGTATAGATTGGGACAGGGGGCTTGCAGATACGCAGTATTTT. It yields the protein CASSIDWDRGLADTQYF.

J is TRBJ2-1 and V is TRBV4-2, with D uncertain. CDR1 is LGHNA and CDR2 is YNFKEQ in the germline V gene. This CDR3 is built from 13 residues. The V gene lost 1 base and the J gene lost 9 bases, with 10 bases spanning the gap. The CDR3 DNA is TGTGCCAGCAGCCAAGTGCAGACCGGTGAGCAGTTCTTC. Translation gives CASSQVQTGEQFF.

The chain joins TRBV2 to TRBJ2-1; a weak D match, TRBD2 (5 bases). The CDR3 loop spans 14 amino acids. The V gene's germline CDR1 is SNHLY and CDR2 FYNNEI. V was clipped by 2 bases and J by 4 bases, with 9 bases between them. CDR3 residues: CASSEYGLYNEQFF. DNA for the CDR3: TGTGCCAGCAGTGAATACGGACTTTACAATGAGCAGTTCTTC.

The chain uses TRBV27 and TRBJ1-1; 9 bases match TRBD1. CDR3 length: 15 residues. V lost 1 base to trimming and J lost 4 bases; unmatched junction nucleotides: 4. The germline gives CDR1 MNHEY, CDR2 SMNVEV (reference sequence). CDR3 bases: TGTGCCAGCAGTTTATGGGGACAGGGCCCCACTGAAGCTTTCTTT. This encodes CASSLWGQGPTEAFF.